A single sample gave rise to the 23 T cell receptor beta chains below, sequenced in a study of CD8 T cells in ankylosing spondylitis. TCRdb re-called the 5' RACE reads through MiXCR, storing one row per CDR3 protein. This sample has some 220,000 distinct CDR3 sequences, with approximately 7.4% found just once. Which antigens these TCRs recognize remains unknown. General study findings and limits: Characteristic of ankylosing spondylitis blood, it appeared, was a TCR beta motif comprising several highly homologous variants.

The sample was blood, either unsorted or a sorted T cell fraction (not recorded which). These receptors all come from a male donor with ankylosing spondylitis.

This clonotype was found a few times. The rearrangement uses TRBV20-1 and TRBJ1-6; a possible D gene is TRBD1 (5 bases). Trimming shortened V by 6 bases and J by 5 bases, and 14 bases separated the two germline ends. The CDR3 sequence is 14 residues long. Germline V lookup: CDR1 DFQATT, CDR2 SNEGSKA (reference sequence). The CDR3, as DNA: TGCAGTGCCTGGACGGGGACCAATAATTCACCCCTCCACTTT. This codes for CSAWTGTNNSPLHF.

This rearrangement joins TRBV18 to TRBJ2-1, with D possibly TRBD2 on 5 matching bases. V was pared by 3 bases and J by 6 bases, with 12 bases between. The CDR3 totals 14 residues. The germline V gene has CDR1 KGHSH and CDR2 LQKENI. The CDR3 sequence is CASSPTTRGNEQFF. DNA for the CDR3: TGTGCCAGCTCACCGACTACTAGAGGCAATGAGCAGTTCTTC.

This clonotype has a count of ten or more. The chain recombines TRBV27 with TRBJ2-1; 7 bases fit TRBD1. Germline values: CDR1 MNHEY, CDR2 SMNVEV (reference sequence). Trimming removed 2 bases from V and 4 bases from J; junction bases left unmatched: 2. The CDR3 consists of 14 residues. The CDR3 DNA reads TGTGCCAGCAGTTTAGGCAGGGGGTACAATGAGCAGTTCTTC. Its protein product is CASSLGRGYNEQFF.

This clonotype was observed at least ten times. The chain uses TRBV9 and TRBJ2-1; D ambiguous. Germline V CDR1 and CDR2: SGDLS, YYNGEE. CDR3 length equals 21 residues. V gave up 0 bases and J gave up 4 bases, with 29 bases separating them. This CDR3 reads CASSVVLGLLLFLLPYNEQFF. CDR3 in DNA: TGTGCCAGCAGCGTAGTGCTAGGTCTCCTCCTTTTCCTCCTCCCGTACAATGAGCAGTTCTTC.

The sample holds many counts of this clonotype. This chain connects TRBV6-2 or TRBV6-3 to TRBJ2-7; 10 bases agree with TRBD1. The trim removed 2 bases at V and 6 bases at J, leaving 4 bases unmatched. This CDR3 spans 14 amino acids. Germline V gene sequence: CDR1 MNHEY, CDR2 SVGEGT. The CDR3 protein is CASSYGTGVAEQYF. CDR3 sequence (DNA): TGTGCCAGCAGTTACGGGACAGGGGTGGCCGAGCAGTACTTC.

This clonotype was detected ten times or more. The genes are TRBV30 and TRBJ1-1; no clear D. Deletions cut 1 base from V and 3 bases from J, with 3 bases between. This CDR3 spans 11 amino acids. Germline loops: CDR1 GTSNPN, CDR2 SVGIG (reference sequence). The CDR3 sequence: CAWSAYTEAFF. The CDR3 nucleotides are TGTGCCTGGAGTGCTTACACTGAAGCTTTCTTT.

Many counts were recorded for this clonotype. This chain links TRBV7-9 with TRBJ2-3; possible D gene TRBD1, 5 bases. Per germline, CDR1 SEHNR and CDR2 FQNEAQ (reference sequence). V was trimmed by 5 bases and J by 1 base, leaving 16 bases between them. The CDR3 is made up of 16 amino acids. The CDR3 sequence: CASSTRTSIGTDTQYF. The CDR3 DNA sequence: TGTGCCAGCAGCACGAGGACATCCATCGGCACAGATACGCAGTATTTT.

This clonotype occurred many times. The genes are TRBV5-1 and TRBJ2-3; TRBD2 might be the D (5 bases). The CDR3 extends over 17 amino acids. V lost 0 bases and J 0 bases, leaving 14 bases between the germline ends. CDR1 SGHRS and CDR2 YFSETQ come from the germline V gene. CDR3 sequence reads: CASSLDRRTLSTDTQYF. In nucleotides, the CDR3 is TGCGCCAGCAGCTTGGATCGGAGGACCCTTAGCACAGATACGCAGTATTTT.

This clonotype was counted only a few times. The V call is TRBV16, the J call TRBJ1-1; no reliable D call. The CDR3 loop spans 13 amino acids. The ends were cut back, 1 base at V and 3 bases at J, with 6 bases in the middle. Germline assignment: CDR1 KGHSY and CDR2 FQNENV. The CDR3, as DNA: TGTGCCAGCAGCCAATTTAAAGACACTGAAGCTTTCTTT. Translated: CASSQFKDTEAFF. Supplemented by reference TRBV16 and TRBJ1-1, the full variable domain reads GEEVAQTPKHLVRGEGQKAKLYCAPIKGHSYVFWYQQVLKNEFKFLISFQNENVFDETGMPKERFSAKCLPNSPCSLEIQATKLEDSAVYFCASSQFKDTEAFFGQGTRLTVV.

V and J are TRBV30 and TRBJ1-1; D perhaps matches TRBD1 (6 bases). CDR1 and CDR2 (germline): GTSNPN, SVGIG (reference sequence). Trimming cost V 2 bases and J 7 bases, with 17 bases left between them. This CDR3 spans 14 amino acids. The CDR3 loop is CAWSLRGGLDEAFF. As DNA, the CDR3 is TGTGCCTGGAGTCTCAGGGGTGGGCTAGATGAAGCTTTCTTT.

Ten or more counts support this clonotype. The CDR3 nucleotides are TGCGCCAGCAGCCCCCGGGACGGAGTCTATGGCTACACCTTC. This codes for CASSPRDGVYGYTF. This chain connects TRBV4-3 to TRBJ1-2; TRBD1 is a possible D gene (5 bases). The V end was cut by 4 bases, the J end by 4 bases, with 13 bases between. Per the germline V gene, CDR1 is LGHNA and CDR2 is YSLEER. The CDR3 has 14 amino acids.

This clonotype occurred a few times. The chain is built from TRBV6-5 and TRBJ1-2; D is unclear. Trimming pared 4 bases from V and 2 bases from J, leaving 11 bases between. Per germline, CDR1 MNHEY and CDR2 SVGAGI. There are 14 residues in the CDR3. The CDR3 DNA reads as TGTGCCAGCAGTTCCCTCCAGGAAAACTATGGCTACACCTTC. This sequence encodes CASSSLQENYGYTF.

This clonotype was counted at least ten times. V gene TRBV4-2 combines with J gene TRBJ1-2; D unclear. This CDR3 is 15 amino acids long. Trimming removed 3 bases at V and 6 bases at J, with 17 bases between. Looked up from germline, CDR1 is LGHNA and CDR2 is YNFKEQ. The CDR3 sequence is CASSQTSGRSDGYTF. The CDR3 DNA is TGTGCCAGCAGCCAGACCTCCGGGAGGTCGGATGGCTACACCTTC.

In this sample, this clonotype turned up many times. The chain joins TRBV2 to TRBJ1-5; D gene uncertain. The CDR3 has 14 residues. Germline V gives CDR1 SNHLY, CDR2 FYNNEI. Trimming took off 0 bases at V and 5 bases at J, with 8 bases between the two ends. CDR3 amino acids: CASSEARDYQPQHF. The CDR3 bases are TGTGCCAGCAGTGAAGCGCGGGATTATCAGCCCCAGCATTTT.

This clonotype was detected many times. This sequence joins TRBV27 and TRBJ2-7; D tentatively fits TRBD1 or TRBD2 (5 bases each). The length of the CDR3 is 12 residues. Germline assignment: CDR1 MNHEY and CDR2 SMNVEV (reference sequence). Trimming took 2 bases from V and 6 from J, leaving 8 bases between them. The CDR3 DNA sequence: TGTGCCAGCAGTTTAACGGGGACCGAGCAGTACTTC. As protein: CASSLTGTEQYF.

This clonotype was seen at least ten times. The chain carries TRBV4-3 and TRBJ2-2, with D possibly TRBD1 on 6 matching bases. V was trimmed by 0 bases and J by 2 bases, leaving 16 bases between them. Germline V lookup: CDR1 LGHNA, CDR2 YSLEER. The CDR3 is made up of 18 amino acids. CDR3 DNA: TGCGCCAGCAGCCAAGAATTCCCACAGGGCCATAACACCGGGGAGCTGTTTTTT. It translates to CASSQEFPQGHNTGELFF.

The rearrangement joins TRBV7-2 to TRBJ2-3; D possibly corresponds to TRBD1 (6 bases). V lost 4 bases and J 5 bases, leaving 10 bases between the germline ends. Germline V gives CDR1 SGHTA, CDR2 FQGNSA. This CDR3 is 13 amino acids long. The CDR3 loop is CASSSQGGDTQYF. Written as DNA, the CDR3 is TGTGCCAGCAGCTCGCAAGGGGGAGATACGCAGTATTTT.

This clonotype was detected only once. This rearrangement joins TRBV7-6 to TRBJ2-1, with 13 bases identical to TRBD2. Germline V gene sequence: CDR1 SGHVS, CDR2 FNYEAQ. This CDR3 comprises 17 residues. V shed 3 bases, J shed 6 bases, and the junction held 8 bases outside the gene matches. The CDR3: CASSFGGLAGVFNEQFF. In DNA, the CDR3 is TGTGCCAGCAGCTTTGGCGGACTAGCGGGAGTCTTCAATGAGCAGTTCTTC.

This clonotype has only a few counts. The CDR3 here is CATGLAGPYNEQFF. DNA for the CDR3: TGTGCCACTGGACTAGCGGGACCCTACAATGAGCAGTTCTTC. The chain recombines TRBV11-2 with TRBJ2-1; 12 bases are shared with TRBD2. The CDR3 has 14 amino acids. J was trimmed by 2 bases and V by 10 bases; bases with no gene match: 3. The germline gives CDR1 SGHAT, CDR2 FQNNGV. Drawing the rest from reference TRBV11-2 and TRBJ2-1, the complete variable domain is EAGVAQSPRYKIIEKRQSVAFWCNPISGHATLYWYQQILGQGPKLLIQFQNNGVVDDSQLPKDRFSAERLKGVDSTLKIQPAKLEDSAVYLCATGLAGPYNEQFFGPGTRLTVL.

Regarding this clonotype: One end of the junction fails to match germline, which may point to a read error. This chain joins TRBV7-9 and TRBJ2-3, with D unresolved. Germline V gene lookup returns CDR1 SEHNR and CDR2 FQNEAQ (reference sequence). The CDR3 consists of 10 residues. CDR3 in DNA: TGTGCCAGCAGCTTAGACGCGGCCCATTTT. Its translation is CASSLDAAHF.

This clonotype was picked up many times. The chain is built from TRBV9 and TRBJ2-3; possible D gene TRBD2, 5 bases. V was shortened by 0 bases and J by 6 bases, with 11 bases between the two germline ends. CDR3 length equals 14 residues. The germline V gene encodes CDR1 SGDLS and CDR2 YYNGEE. This chain's CDR3 is CASSVEEERDTQYF. The CDR3 DNA follows: TGTGCCAGCAGCGTAGAGGAGGAACGGGATACGCAGTATTTT.

This clonotype was observed at least ten times. The V gene is TRBV11-2, the J gene TRBJ2-3; 7 bases are a match to TRBD2. V trimming: 5 bases; J trimming: 14 bases; junction bases outside the gene matches: 13. Per germline, CDR1 SGHAT and CDR2 FQNNGV. The CDR3 is made up of 13 amino acids. As DNA, the CDR3 is TGTGCCAGCAGCCCTTCGACTAGCCGCCCTCTGTATTTT. Its translation: CASSPSTSRPLYF.

The chain joins TRBV4-3 to TRBJ2-3, with a weak D call TRBD2 (6 bases). Trimming stripped 0 bases from V and 8 bases from J, with 15 bases between. CDR3 length equals 15 residues. Germline CDR1 LGHNA, CDR2 YSLEER. The CDR3 nucleotides are TGCGCCAGCAGCCAAGATAGACTAGGTTCTGGTACGCAGTATTTT. This codes for CASSQDRLGSGTQYF.